Presented here are 10 T cell receptor beta chains from one specimen sequenced in a study of vaccination and CD4 T cells after COVID-19. No antigen has been assigned to these receptors. As for treatment: approximately 10-day PBMC culture with coronavirus spike peptide pools or control peptides (ViraFEST assay). With the Oncomine TCR Beta short-read assay, DNA from cultured CD4+ T cells was sequenced. TCRdb fed the PCR reads into MiXCR, producing one record per CDR3 protein. Here the sample spans approximately 19,000 distinct CDR3 sequences, about 50% being singletons. This specimen consisted of CD4+ T cells from blood, cultured in vitro, obtained before SARS-CoV-2 vaccination. The source is a human donor who had recovered from COVID-19.

The CDR3 sequence: CASRGDRLWGYTF. In nucleotides, the CDR3 is TGTGCCAGCAGAGGGGACCGGCTCTGGGGCTACACCTTC. This chain links TRBV6-1 with TRBJ1-2, with a possible D match to TRBD1 (5 bases). The CDR3 covers 13 residues. Per the germline V gene, CDR1 is MNHNS and CDR2 is SASEGT. Trimming removed 6 bases from V and 8 bases from J, with 16 bases in between.

This clonotype was observed a handful of times. The J gene is TRBJ2-5, the V gene TRBV20-1; a weak D match, TRBD2 (7 bases). The germline V gene encodes CDR1 DFQATT and CDR2 SNEGSKA (reference sequence). The CDR3 consists of 13 residues. V was shortened by 7 bases and J by 2 bases, with 14 bases between the two germline ends. The CDR3 spells CSGWGGAQETQYF. The CDR3 DNA is TGCAGTGGCTGGGGGGGGGCTCAAGAGACCCAGTACTTC.

The V call is TRBV7-8, the J call TRBJ2-7; 7 bases are shared with TRBD2. The germline gives CDR1 SGHVS, CDR2 FQNEAQ. With V trimmed by 3 bases and J by 3 bases, 5 bases remained unmatched. The CDR3 length is 14 residues. The CDR3 DNA follows: TGTGCCAGCAGCTTGACCGGGGGGAACTACGAGCAGTACTTC. Its protein product is CASSLTGGNYEQYF.

The chain links TRBV7-2 to TRBJ1-5; the match to TRBD1 covers 8 bases. Germline V gene data show CDR1 as SGHTA and CDR2 as FQGNSA. The CDR3 totals 15 residues. The V gene end was trimmed by 5 bases and the J gene end by 6 bases; junction bases not matched to a gene: 9. CDR3 region: CASSVRTGNGQPQHF. CDR3 coding DNA: TGTGCCAGCAGCGTAAGGACAGGGAACGGTCAGCCCCAGCATTTT. Filled out from reference TRBV7-2 and TRBJ1-5, the complete variable domain reads GAGVSQSPSNKVTEKGKDVELRCDPISGHTALYWYRQSLGQGLEFLIYFQGNSAPDKSGLPSDRFSAERTGGSVSTLTIQRTQQEDSAVYLCASSVRTGNGQPQHFGDGTRLSIL.

In its sample, this clonotype was seen a few times. This chain joins TRBV2 and TRBJ2-5; D might be TRBD1 or TRBD2, each matching 5 bases. The V and J ends lost 2 bases and 9 bases respectively, with 10 bases between them. This CDR3 has 12 amino acids. Germline-derived CDR1 and CDR2 are SNHLY and FYNNEI. DNA of the CDR3: TGTGCCAGCAGTGAACCCCCGGGGCCCCAGTACTTC. Translation: CASSEPPGPQYF.

The J gene is TRBJ2-7, the V gene TRBV18, with no clear D. Germline V gives CDR1 KGHSH, CDR2 LQKENI. The CDR3 sequence is 12 residues long. V lost 2 bases and J 6 bases, leaving 8 bases between the germline ends. The CDR3 DNA is TGTGCCAGCTCACCAGGGGATCGCGAGCAGTACTTC. Its protein product is CASSPGDREQYF.

In its sample, this clonotype was seen a few times. The rearrangement links TRBV20-1 to TRBJ1-5; D is unresolved. CDR1 is DFQATT, CDR2 SNEGSKA, per germline (reference sequence). This CDR3 region has 14 residues. V was cut by 6 bases and J by 7 bases, with 19 bases left in between. CDR3 DNA: TGCAGTGCACCTCCCCCTGGCCGCAGGCAGCCCCAGCATTTT. This sequence encodes CSAPPPGRRQPQHF.

V usage is TRBV12-3 or TRBV12-4 and J usage is TRBJ1-1, with 7 nucleotides matching TRBD1. The length of the CDR3 is 12 residues. Unmatched junction bases numbered 2, after V lost 6 bases and J lost 4 bases. CDR3 residues: CASRPGGTEAFF. The CDR3 nucleotides read TGTGCCAGCAGGCCAGGGGGCACTGAAGCTTTCTTT.

The J gene is TRBJ2-4, the V gene TRBV2; 7 bases are a match to TRBD1. CDR1 is SNHLY and CDR2 is FYNNEI in the germline V gene. The ends lost 5 bases at V and 8 bases at J; junction bases unmatched: 9. The CDR3 has 14 amino acids. The CDR3 region has the DNA TGTGCCAGCAGTAGCCAAGCAGGGGGTGACATTCAGTACTTC. It translates to CASSSQAGGDIQYF.

There are a few counts of this clonotype. V usage is TRBV20-1 and J usage is TRBJ2-7; 9 nucleotides agree with TRBD1. Germline V gives CDR1 DFQATT, CDR2 SNEGSKA (reference sequence). V shed 2 bases and J 2 bases; nucleotides not matched to a gene: 4. This CDR3 region has 14 residues. The CDR3 DNA is TGCAGTGCTAGACGGACAGGGGCGACCTACGAGCAGTACTTC. It encodes CSARRTGATYEQYF.